Listed here is a single T cell receptor (beta chain). Its antigen is currently unknown. This entry is derived from a study of PD-1 blockade in mismatch repair-deficient tumors. Across the study: Patients had about a dozen mismatch repair-deficient cancer types, all previously treated and progressing. Study-wide findings and caveats: Tumor-resident clones, often undetectable pretreatment in blood, expanded then contracted after pembrolizumab.

The V and J ends lost 0 bases and 3 bases, in that order; junction bases with no gene match: 3. This CDR3 has 15 residues. Per germline, CDR1 SGHTA and CDR2 FQGTGA. TCRdb's copy holds only in-frame clones and misses some; the assay was immunoSEQ multiplex PCR. Of around 62,000 clones listed, approximately 82% are singletons. All patients were mismatch repair deficient, assessed by either PCR or immunohistochemistry. TCRs were sequenced from a few patients responding to pembrolizumab. The chain joins TRBV7-3 to TRBJ2-3; 7 nucleotides align to TRBD2. Sample: peripheral blood, taken 2 weeks after starting pembrolizumab. This clonotype originated in an adult with mismatch repair-deficient cancer. CDR3 DNA: TGTGCCAGCAGCTTAACGGGAGGGCCTACAGATACGCAGTATTTT. Translated, it gives CASSLTGGPTDTQYF. Supplemented by reference TRBV7-3 and TRBJ2-3, the full variable domain reads GAGVSQTPSNKVTEKGKYVELRCDPISGHTALYWYRQSLGQGPEFLIYFQGTGAADDSGLPNDRFFAVRPEGSVSTLKIQRTERGDSAVYLCASSLTGGPTDTQYFGPGTRLTVL.